This TCR beta chain originates from a study of tumor and adjacent non-tumor tissue in lung cancer. Regarding the study as a whole: Normal lung showed higher cumulative top 100 clone frequency than tumor.

Three rounds of nested PCR, following a modified ARM-PCR protocol, produced the TCRbeta library. TCRdb reprocessed the multiplex PCR reads via MiXCR and lists one record per CDR3 protein. The table includes some 78,000 distinct CDR3 sequences, around 86% detected once. The CDR3 is 13 residues long. Germline V gene sequence: CDR1 LGHNA, CDR2 YNFKEQ. No cell sorting was done before RNA was extracted from the tissue. Newly diagnosed lung cancer patients had thoracic surgery in China, August–late 2014, without prior chemotherapy. As concerns this clonotype: Its antigen is unidentified.

The V gene is TRBV4-2, the J gene TRBJ1-5; D ambiguous. The receptor was derived from a woman aged 50 to 65 with non-small cell lung cancer. The specimen was lung tumor tissue. CDR3 region: CARSQGLNQPQHF. The CDR3 DNA follows: TGTGCTAGGAGCCAAGGGTTGAATCAGCCCCAGCATTTT.